This TCR beta chain originates from a study of T cells after posttransplantation cyclophosphamide. Points from the study as a whole: Donor-recipient repertoire similarity was low at 1-2 months, rising over year one. After PTCy, TRB diversity resembled that of CNI/methotrexate controls. Tissue-infiltrating T cells from skin or gut overlapped little with blood T cells.

As regards this clone: Its antigen is currently unknown. A read error may account for a junction end that differs from germline.

Measured with immunoSEQ multiplex PCR; TCRdb has only the in-frame clones, and not every one. The repertoire holds some 2,100 clones, 85% to 95% seen once, with under 1.5% in the top ten. In germline, CDR1 is SGDLS, CDR2 YYNGEE. CDR3 length: 16 amino acids. The naive gate required viable CD3+CD4+ or CD3+CD8+ cells with CCR7+CD45RA+CD45RO-CD95-CD27+CD28+ phenotype. V gene TRBV9 combines with J gene TRBJ1-3; D uncertain. Sequencing was performed on naive CD8+ T cells sorted from PBMCs. The clonotype originates from a woman between 55 and 75 years old in good health, CMV-negative, and a related stem cell transplant donor. CDR3 amino acids: CATSPSADLGGNTIYF. For the CDR3, the DNA is TGTGCCACCAGCCCAAGTGCCGACCTAGGTGGAAACACCATATATTTT.